Below are 22 T cell receptor beta chains sequenced from a single sample in a study of T cell responses to AZD1222 COVID-19 vaccine. Here immunoSEQ multiplex PCR was the method, and the copy in TCRdb shows in-frame clones only, minus some. The sample lists some 200,000 clones; just over 90% were seen once. Source: peripheral blood, taken 28 days after the second AZD1222 dose. These receptors came from an adult who received the AZD1222 COVID-19 vaccine.

The CDR3 region has the DNA TGTGCCAGCAGCGTAAACAGCCGACAGAACACTGAAGCTTTCTTT. Translating gives CASSVNSRQNTEAFF. The rearrangement joins TRBV6-5 to TRBJ1-1, with D hard to call. Between the trimmed V and J ends, which lost 6 bases and 1 base, there was a span of 15 bases. This CDR3 is 15 amino acids long. CDR1 MNHEY and CDR2 SVGAGI come from the germline V gene.

V and J are TRBV12-3 or TRBV12-4 and TRBJ2-3; weak D call: TRBD2 (5 bases). This CDR3 comprises 13 residues. Trimming removed 3 bases from V and 6 bases from J, with 10 bases in between. The CDR3 loop is CASSFDYVDTQYF. CDR3 coding DNA: TGTGCCAGCAGTTTTGACTATGTGGATACGCAGTATTTT.

The rearrangement joins TRBV9 to TRBJ2-3; D might be TRBD1 (5 bases). The germline V and J ends were trimmed by 4 bases and 2 bases, with 14 bases remaining between them. This CDR3 comprises 15 residues. Per the germline V gene, CDR1 is SGDLS and CDR2 is YYNGEE. CDR3 region: CASSRRQGYTDTQYF. The CDR3 DNA sequence: TGTGCCAGCAGCCGCCGGCAGGGATACACAGATACGCAGTATTTT.

This clone appeared once. This chain connects TRBV18 to TRBJ1-1; no reliable D call. CDR1 KGHSH and CDR2 LQKENI come from the germline V gene. Between the trimmed V and J ends, which lost 3 bases and 0 bases, there was a span of 8 bases. The CDR3 extends over 14 amino acids. CDR3 nucleotide sequence: TGTGCCAGCTCACCCATGGGCATGAACACTGAAGCTTTCTTT. It is translated as CASSPMGMNTEAFF.

V usage is TRBV21-1 and J usage is TRBJ1-2; the listed D gene, TRBD1, was not tested against the DNA. TRBV21-1 is shown as a pseudogene. There are 19 residues in the CDR3. CDR3 protein: CASSKVLDRAGGANYGYTF. As DNA, the CDR3 is TGTGCCAGCAGCAAAGTTTTAGACAGGGCCGGTGGAGCTAACTATGGCTACACCTTC.

The chain is built from TRBV5-1 and TRBJ1-4; perhaps TRBD1 as D (5 bases). The CDR3 runs to 17 residues. Trimming stripped 1 base from V and 7 bases from J, with 20 bases between. Per germline, CDR1 SGHRS and CDR2 YFSETQ. The DNA for the CDR3 is TGCGCCAGCAGCTTGATCGGGTTGCGGGGCCGAAGTGAAAAACTGTTTTTT. As protein: CASSLIGLRGRSEKLFF.

The rearrangement uses TRBV6-5 and TRBJ1-3; the match to TRBD1 covers 7 bases. With V trimmed by 6 bases and J by 1 base, 6 bases remained unmatched. Germline V lookup: CDR1 MNHEY, CDR2 SVGAGI. This CDR3 has 15 amino acids. The CDR3 reads CASSRDRDSGNTIYF. The CDR3 DNA reads as TGTGCCAGCAGCCGTGACAGGGATTCTGGAAACACCATATATTTT.

V and J are TRBV4-1 and TRBJ1-2; D ambiguous. The V and J ends lost 0 bases and 8 bases respectively, with 13 bases between them. This CDR3 spans 14 amino acids. Germline V lookup: CDR1 MGHRA, CDR2 YSYEKL. The CDR3 is CASSQDRQVLGYTF. Here the CDR3 DNA reads TGCGCCAGCAGCCAAGATCGGCAAGTCTTGGGCTACACCTTC.

V and J are TRBV2 and TRBJ2-4; D unclear. Germline V gives CDR1 SNHLY, CDR2 FYNNEI. The CDR3 runs 16 residues. The germline V and J ends were trimmed by 3 bases and 3 bases, with 15 bases remaining between them. The CDR3 reads CASSDQLGIGKNIQYF. CDR3 DNA: TGTGCCAGCAGTGATCAATTGGGGATCGGCAAAAACATTCAGTACTTC.

This rearrangement joins TRBV7-2 to TRBJ1-5; the match to TRBD1 covers 8 bases. This CDR3 is built from 15 residues. The trim removed 2 bases at V and 2 bases at J, leaving 2 bases unmatched. CDR1 SGHTA and CDR2 FQGNSA come from the germline V gene. The CDR3 loop reads CASSLRTGRNQPQHF. CDR3 nucleotides: TGTGCCAGCAGCTTAAGGACAGGGCGCAATCAGCCCCAGCATTTT.

This clone was seen only once. The chain employs TRBV19 and TRBJ1-1; 8 bases agree with TRBD1. The CDR3 sequence is 17 residues long. In germline, CDR1 is LNHDA, CDR2 SQIVND (reference sequence). The V gene end was trimmed by 5 bases and the J gene end by 5 bases; junction bases not matched to a gene: 16. The CDR3 coding sequence is TGTGCCAGTAGTGCCAGCGGGACAGGCAGATTGAGGACTGAAGCTTTCTTT. It codes for CASSASGTGRLRTEAFF.

This rearrangement joins TRBV12-5 to TRBJ2-5, with TRBD2 identical over 9 bases. Germline CDR1 LGHNT, CDR2 FRNRAP. This CDR3 comprises 16 residues. The V segment lost 5 bases and the J segment 3 bases; nucleotides outside the gene matches: 10. The CDR3 sequence is CASGSIGTSRKETQYF. CDR3 in DNA: TGTGCTAGTGGTAGCATCGGGACTAGCAGGAAAGAGACCCAGTACTTC.

V is TRBV5-4 and J is TRBJ1-2; 7 nucleotides line up with TRBD1. Germline CDR1 and CDR2: SGHNT and YYREEE (reference sequence). The J segment lost 7 bases and the V segment lost 5 bases, leaving 8 bases of the junction unmatched. The CDR3 is 13 amino acids. CDR3 protein: CASSLTGSRGYTF. Written as DNA, the CDR3 is TGTGCCAGCAGTTTGACAGGGTCGCGTGGCTACACCTTC.

The chain employs TRBV10-3 and TRBJ1-2; D remains ambiguous. V lost 3 bases and J 3 bases, leaving 8 bases between the germline ends. This CDR3 comprises 13 residues. CDR1 is ENHRY and CDR2 is SYGVKD in the germline V gene. CDR3 DNA sequence: TGTGCCATCAGTGATTGGGGTGACTATGGCTACACCTTC. Encoded protein: CAISDWGDYGYTF.

A word on this clone: Other DNA sequences in the same sample also yield this CDR3. The chain links TRBV19 to TRBJ1-5; a weak D match, TRBD1 (5 bases). Per the germline V gene, CDR1 is LNHDA and CDR2 is SQIVND (reference sequence). Trimming removed 5 bases from V and 6 bases from J, with 11 bases in between. The CDR3 has 13 residues. CDR3 in amino acids: CASSRQGGQPQHF. The CDR3 DNA is TGTGCCAGTAGTCGGCAGGGAGGTCAGCCCCAGCATTTT.

V and J are TRBV5-5 and TRBJ2-7; TRBD1 is a possible D gene (6 bases). Germline CDR1 SGHKS, CDR2 YYEKEE (reference sequence). V lost 0 bases and J lost 0, with 16 bases in between. The CDR3 is 17 residues long. The CDR3 is CASSLGPQGPSSYEQYF. DNA for the CDR3: TGTGCCAGCAGCTTGGGCCCCCAGGGGCCGAGCTCCTACGAGCAGTACTTC.

For the CDR3, the DNA is TGTGCCAGCAGTTTTTCGCGGTATACGCAGTATTTT. Its translation: CASSFSRYTQYF. J is TRBJ2-3 and V is TRBV28, with unresolved D. The V end was cut by 3 bases, the J end by 7 bases, with 8 bases between. Germline V gene lookup returns CDR1 MDHEN and CDR2 SYDVKM. This CDR3 is 12 amino acids long.

The chain couples TRBV5-1 to TRBJ2-1; 8 nucleotides match TRBD2. The length of the CDR3 is 15 residues. The germline CDR1 and CDR2 sequences are SGHRS and YFSETQ. Trimming at V came to 1 base and at J to 5 bases, leaving 5 bases not matched to a gene. This CDR3 reads CASSLSGRTHNEQFF. CDR3 DNA sequence: TGCGCCAGCAGCTTGAGCGGGAGAACGCACAATGAGCAGTTCTTC.

The V call is TRBV27, the J call TRBJ1-2; possible D gene TRBD1, 5 bases. The CDR3 contains 14 residues. The germline V gene encodes CDR1 MNHEY and CDR2 SMNVEV (reference sequence). The V end lost 1 base, the J end lost 4 bases, and 10 bases lay between the germline ends. The CDR3 DNA reads TGTGCCAGCAGTTTATTCGGGACGTCCTATGGCTACACCTTC. Translated, it gives CASSLFGTSYGYTF.

The rearrangement joins TRBV5-1 to TRBJ2-7; perhaps TRBD1 as D (5 bases). The CDR3 extends over 13 amino acids. Germline V gene sequence: CDR1 SGHRS, CDR2 YFSETQ. Trimming pared 0 bases from V and 4 bases from J, leaving 8 bases between. This chain's CDR3 is CASSLVGEYEQYF. The CDR3 DNA reads as TGCGCCAGCAGCTTGGTAGGGGAATACGAGCAGTACTTC. The full variable domain, its missing parts supplied by reference TRBV5-1 and TRBJ2-7, is KAGVTQTPRYLIKTRGQQVTLSCSPISGHRSVSWYQQTPGQGLQFLFEYFSETQRNKGNFPGRFSGRQFSNSRSEMNVSTLELGDSALYLCASSLVGEYEQYFGPGTRLTVT.

The chain uses TRBV27 and TRBJ1-5; D is unresolved. The CDR3 sequence is 13 residues long. V was shortened by 6 bases and J by 7 bases, with 13 bases between the two germline ends. Germline V gene sequence: CDR1 MNHEY, CDR2 SMNVEV (reference sequence). The CDR3 protein is CASSPARAQPQHF. CDR3 coding DNA: TGTGCCAGCAGCCCAGCCCGTGCCCAGCCCCAGCATTTT.

The chain joins TRBV9 to TRBJ1-1; a possible D gene is TRBD1 (5 bases). From germline, CDR1 is SGDLS and CDR2 YYNGEE. Trimming took off 0 bases at V and 0 bases at J, with 9 bases between the two ends. The CDR3 is made up of 15 amino acids. CDR3 nucleotide sequence: TGTGCCAGCAGCGTAGGGTGGGGGTTGAACACTGAAGCTTTCTTT. Residues: CASSVGWGLNTEAFF.